These 29 T cell receptor beta chains were sequenced from one sample in a study of T-cell reconstitution after alpha-beta-depleted transplantation in children. Unique molecular identifiers featured in how the TCRbeta library was prepared. TCRdb re-derived calls from the PCR reads in MiXCR, one entry per CDR3 protein. This repertoire shows 85,000 to 120,000 distinct CDR3 sequences, roughly 7.6% found once; its top ten account for 16%. The source material was PBMCs, sampled before TCRalphabeta/CD19-depleted stem cell transplant. The receptor source for this set is a boy aged 2 to 10 with acute lymphoblastic leukemia, due to receive a stem cell transplant.

This clonotype was counted ten times or more. The gene calls are TRBV7-3 and TRBJ2-7; D might be TRBD2 (6 bases). V shed 5 bases and J shed 3 bases, with 14 bases lying between them. CDR1 is SGHTA and CDR2 is FQGTGA in the germline V gene. The CDR3 contains 14 residues. CDR3 loop: CASSPGGTSYEQYF. The CDR3 DNA follows: TGTGCCAGCAGCCCTGGGGGGACCAGCTACGAGCAGTACTTC.

V gene TRBV6-5 combines with J gene TRBJ1-1, with D perhaps TRBD1 (6 bases). The CDR3 spans 15 residues. V was shortened by 3 bases and J by 5 bases, with 16 bases between the two germline ends. Germline CDR1 MNHEY, CDR2 SVGAGI. CDR3 DNA sequence: TGTGCCAGCAGTTATCTGGACAGACGACAGACTGAAGCTTTCTTT. Protein product: CASSYLDRRQTEAFF.

The chain combines TRBV6-4 with TRBJ2-1; 9 nucleotides agree with TRBD2. CDR3 size: 15 residues. V was clipped by 3 bases and J by 8 bases; unmatched bases: 8. Germline values: CDR1 MRHNA, CDR2 SNTAGT. The CDR3: CASSEGRGGVHEQFF. CDR3 coding DNA: TGTGCCAGCAGTGAAGGGCGGGGGGGCGTCCATGAGCAGTTCTTC.

V and J are TRBV7-2 and TRBJ2-2, with 11 bases fitting TRBD2. V lost 2 bases and J lost 8; bases outside the gene matches: 4. Germline values: CDR1 SGHTA, CDR2 FQGNSA. The CDR3 covers 15 residues. CDR3: CASSLTSGGRGELFF. The CDR3 DNA reads TGTGCCAGCAGCTTAACTAGCGGGGGAAGAGGGGAGCTGTTTTTT. The full variable domain, rest sourced from reference TRBV7-2 and TRBJ2-2, is GAGVSQSPSNKVTEKGKDVELRCDPISGHTALYWYRQSLGQGLEFLIYFQGNSAPDKSGLPSDRFSAERTGGSVSTLTIQRTQQEDSAVYLCASSLTSGGRGELFFGEGSRLTVL.

In this sample, this clonotype turned up many times. The genes are TRBV20-1 and TRBJ1-5; a possible D gene is TRBD1 (5 bases). The CDR3 has 14 residues. V was clipped by 3 bases and J by 7 bases, with 16 bases between them. CDR1 is DFQATT, CDR2 SNEGSKA, per germline (reference sequence). DNA of the CDR3: TGCAGTGCTAGCGGGGCCGGGGGACGCCAGCCCCAGCATTTT. Amino acids: CSASGAGGRQPQHF.

By share, this clonotype ranks as medium-sized. This rearrangement joins TRBV11-2 to TRBJ2-1, with D uncertain. V was clipped by 5 bases and J by 0 bases, with 11 bases between them. The germline V gene has CDR1 SGHAT and CDR2 FQNNGV. The CDR3 has 15 residues. The CDR3 loop is CASSPTPSSYNEQFF. In DNA, the CDR3 is TGTGCCAGCAGCCCGACTCCGAGCTCCTACAATGAGCAGTTCTTC. The complete variable domain, with remaining parts taken from reference TRBV11-2 and TRBJ2-1, reads EAGVAQSPRYKIIEKRQSVAFWCNPISGHATLYWYQQILGQGPKLLIQFQNNGVVDDSQLPKDRFSAERLKGVDSTLKIQPAKLEDSAVYLCASSPTPSSYNEQFFGPGTRLTVL.

This clonotype was seen a few times. CDR3 amino acids: CASSLGASYEQYF. CDR3 bases: TGTGCCAGCAGCCTCGGGGCATCCTACGAGCAGTACTTC. The chain joins TRBV7-9 to TRBJ2-7; D might be TRBD1 or TRBD2, each matching 5 bases. The V end was cut by 5 bases, the J end by 1 base, with 9 bases between. This CDR3 spans 13 amino acids. Germline V gives CDR1 SEHNR, CDR2 FQNEAQ (reference sequence).

The sample holds a few counts of this clonotype. V gene TRBV5-6 combines with J gene TRBJ2-7; TRBD1 matches 7 bases. The CDR3 covers 15 residues. V lost 4 bases and J lost 4; bases outside the gene matches: 11. Germline lookup yields CDR1 SGHDT and CDR2 YYEEEE. CDR3 DNA sequence: TGTGCCAGCAGCGTTATCCCGGGACAGAGTTACGAGCAGTACTTC. It is translated as CASSVIPGQSYEQYF.

This clonotype has more than one count but fewer than ten. The rearrangement links TRBV11-2 to TRBJ2-4; TRBD1 matches 8 bases. J lost 4 bases, V lost 2 bases, and 7 bases had no gene match. CDR1 is SGHAT, CDR2 FQNNGV, per germline. This CDR3 has 16 residues. The CDR3 loop is CASSLSTRGRKNIQYF. The CDR3 DNA is TGTGCCAGCAGCTTATCGACCAGGGGGCGAAAAAACATTCAGTACTTC.

This clonotype was seen repeatedly, ten times or more. The V call is TRBV6-6, the J call TRBJ1-4, with a tentative D call TRBD1 (5 bases). Germline lookup yields CDR1 MNHNY and CDR2 SVGAGI (reference sequence). V dropped 8 bases and J dropped 8 bases, with 21 bases sitting between them. The CDR3 is made up of 15 amino acids. The CDR3 coding sequence is TGTGCCAGCGGCTCTACCCTCACAGGCACCGAAAAACTGTTTTTT. This translates into CASGSTLTGTEKLFF.

This clonotype appeared many times. The V call is TRBV12-3 or TRBV12-4, the J call TRBJ1-3; D is undetermined. The V end was cut by 6 bases, the J end by 0 bases, with 9 bases between. The CDR3 sequence is 14 residues long. CDR3 coding DNA: TGTGCCAGCAGCCGCCGGGGCTCTGGAAACACCATATATTTT. Translation: CASSRRGSGNTIYF.

This clonotype showed up just once. The chain employs TRBV7-3 and TRBJ1-6; D is unresolved. From germline, CDR1 is SGHTA and CDR2 FQGTGA. Trimming removed 3 bases at V and 5 bases at J, with 11 bases between. CDR3 length: 15 residues. CDR3 amino acids: CASSLETVDNSPLHF. In DNA, the CDR3 is TGTGCCAGCAGCTTGGAAACCGTCGATAATTCACCCCTCCACTTT.

This clonotype was recorded many times. V and J are TRBV7-2 and TRBJ1-1, with D tentatively TRBD1 (5 bases). Germline V gene data show CDR1 as SGHTA and CDR2 as FQGNSA. This CDR3 contains 17 residues. Between the trimmed V and J ends, which lost 4 bases and 0 bases, there was a span of 18 bases. Here the CDR3 reads CASSSGGGYSMNTEAFF. The DNA for the CDR3 is TGTGCCAGCAGCTCCGGGGGGGGGTATAGCATGAACACTGAAGCTTTCTTT.

This clonotype was observed many times. J is TRBJ1-5 and V is TRBV6-2 or TRBV6-3, with D perhaps TRBD1 (5 bases). V was shortened by 6 bases and J by 4 bases, with 13 bases between the two germline ends. The CDR3 runs 14 residues. Germline CDR1 reads MNHEY; CDR2 reads SVGEGT. The CDR3 spells CASSFDSRNQPQHF. In DNA form, the CDR3 reads TGTGCCAGCAGCTTCGACAGCCGAAATCAGCCCCAGCATTTT.

There are many counts of this clonotype. The chain combines TRBV7-2 with TRBJ2-5; D unclear. The V gene lost 1 base and the J gene lost 4 bases, with 10 bases spanning the gap. Germline V gene lookup returns CDR1 SGHTA and CDR2 FQGNSA. This CDR3 is built from 14 residues. As DNA, the CDR3 is TGTGCCAGCAGCTTAGTGACAAATGCAGAGACCCAGTACTTC. Protein product: CASSLVTNAETQYF.

The rearrangement joins TRBV25-1 to TRBJ2-1; D is possibly TRBD1 (6 bases). V gave up 3 bases and J gave up 4 bases, with 16 bases separating them. Germline values: CDR1 MGHDK, CDR2 SYGVNS. The CDR3 is made up of 16 amino acids. The DNA of the CDR3 is TGTGCCAGCAGTGACAGGGGAGACACATGGTACAATGAGCAGTTCTTC. Amino acid sequence: CASSDRGDTWYNEQFF.

V usage is TRBV3-1 and J usage is TRBJ2-1; D is ambiguous. The CDR3 has 16 amino acids. CDR1 and CDR2 from the germline V gene are LGHDT and YNNKEL (reference sequence). V was shortened by 9 bases and J by 5 bases, with 23 bases between the two germline ends. This CDR3 is CASAKQVRWTHNEQFF. The CDR3 DNA reads as TGTGCCAGTGCCAAGCAGGTCCGGTGGACCCACAATGAGCAGTTCTTC.

The V gene is TRBV27, the J gene TRBJ1-3; a possible D gene is TRBD1 (5 bases). Germline loops: CDR1 MNHEY, CDR2 SMNVEV (reference sequence). The CDR3 runs 17 residues. Trimming cost V 2 bases and J 0 bases, with 14 bases left between them. CDR3 nucleotide sequence: TGTGCCAGCAGTTTAAGTCCAGACAGCCCCTCTGGAAACACCATATATTTT. Its translation: CASSLSPDSPSGNTIYF.

The genes are TRBV5-1 and TRBJ1-6; 10 bases align to TRBD1. The V segment lost 4 bases and the J segment 6 bases; nucleotides outside the gene matches: 7. The CDR3 runs 16 residues. In germline, CDR1 is SGHRS, CDR2 YFSETQ. The CDR3 here is CASSDGRTGGNSPLHF. The CDR3 DNA reads as TGCGCCAGCAGCGACGGTAGGACAGGGGGTAATTCACCCCTCCACTTT. Full variable domain (rest looked up from reference TRBV5-1 and TRBJ1-6): KAGVTQTPRYLIKTRGQQVTLSCSPISGHRSVSWYQQTPGQGLQFLFEYFSETQRNKGNFPGRFSGRQFSNSRSEMNVSTLELGDSALYLCASSDGRTGGNSPLHFGNGTRLTVT.

This clonotype was seen repeatedly, ten times or more. CDR3 in DNA: TGCAGTGCCAAAAAAGGGGGTTACTATGGCTACACCTTC. This gives the protein CSAKKGGYYGYTF. V usage is TRBV20-1 and J usage is TRBJ1-2, with D possibly being TRBD1 (6 bases). Germline V gives CDR1 DFQATT, CDR2 SNEGSKA (reference sequence). With 6 bases removed from V and 3 bases from J, the gap between germline ends came to 14 bases. The CDR3 consists of 13 residues.

The chain carries TRBV7-9 and TRBJ2-1; weak D call: TRBD1 (5 bases). The CDR3 length is 15 residues. V lost 5 bases and J lost 2, with 13 bases in between. Germline V gives CDR1 SEHNR, CDR2 FQNEAQ (reference sequence). In nucleotides, the CDR3 is TGTGCCAGCAGCCCGAGCAGGGAACCCTACAATGAGCAGTTCTTC. This codes for CASSPSREPYNEQFF.

There are a few counts of this clonotype. The chain combines TRBV4-2 with TRBJ2-1; 8 bases line up with TRBD2. From germline, CDR1 is LGHNA and CDR2 YNFKEQ. The CDR3 runs to 16 residues. V lost 3 bases to trimming and J lost 0 bases; unmatched junction nucleotides: 4. CDR3 sequence: CASSHTGTSSYNEQFF. The CDR3 DNA sequence: TGTGCCAGCAGCCATACCGGGACTAGCTCCTACAATGAGCAGTTCTTC.

The table lists this clonotype with a few counts. The chain employs TRBV29-1 and TRBJ1-2, with D unresolved. The V gene lost 7 bases and the J gene lost 8 bases, with 20 bases spanning the gap. The CDR3 sequence is 13 residues long. The V gene's germline CDR1 is SQVTM and CDR2 ANQGSEA. CDR3 protein: CSAPSGRAGGYTF. CDR3 nucleotides: TGCAGCGCCCCGAGTGGGCGAGCTGGCGGCTACACCTTC.

This clonotype was seen at least ten times. V usage is TRBV4-1 and J usage is TRBJ1-1, with D unresolved. V was clipped by 1 base and J by 3 bases, with 12 bases between them. This CDR3 region has 15 residues. The V gene's germline CDR1 is MGHRA and CDR2 YSYEKL. The CDR3 nucleotides are TGCGCCAGCAGCCAAGGCCTCGAGTATGACACTGAAGCTTTCTTT. Protein: CASSQGLEYDTEAFF.

The chain links TRBV5-6 to TRBJ2-7; a weak D match, TRBD1 (5 bases). V lost 2 bases to trimming and J lost 2 bases, with 17 bases between them. There are 16 residues in the CDR3. Germline V gene lookup returns CDR1 SGHDT and CDR2 YYEEEE. The CDR3 loop is CASSLNPQDSTYEQYF. The CDR3 nucleotides are TGTGCCAGCAGCTTAAACCCCCAAGACAGCACCTACGAGCAGTACTTC.

The table lists this clonotype with many counts. Here the CDR3 DNA reads TGTGCCAGCAGTCTCCAATCCAAAGCTTTCTTT. Encoded protein: CASSLQSKAFF. The genes are TRBV28 and TRBJ1-1; D is undetermined. Germline lookup yields CDR1 MDHEN and CDR2 SYDVKM. V lost 5 bases, J lost 9 bases, and 10 bases lay in between. The CDR3 has 11 amino acids.

The rearrangement uses TRBV7-2 and TRBJ2-3, with 13 bases identical to TRBD2. The CDR3 is 16 residues long. The ends lost 2 bases at V and 6 bases at J; junction bases unmatched: 5. Germline V gives CDR1 SGHTA, CDR2 FQGNSA. The CDR3 nucleotides are TGTGCCAGCAGCTTAACGGGACTAGCGGGGATGGATACGCAGTATTTT. Its protein product is CASSLTGLAGMDTQYF.

This chain links TRBV14 with TRBJ1-1; no reliable D call. Trimming cost V 2 bases and J 5 bases, with 9 bases left between them. The CDR3 has 13 amino acids. CDR1 is SGHDN and CDR2 is FVKESK in the germline V gene. The CDR3 region has the DNA TGTGCCAGCAGCCAAAAGGGCATAACTGAAGCTTTCTTT. Its translation: CASSQKGITEAFF.

This clonotype has ten or more counts. The chain recombines TRBV7-9 with TRBJ2-1; TRBD2 matches at 10 bases. This CDR3 comprises 14 residues. J was trimmed by 8 bases and V by 11 bases; bases with no gene match: 12. Germline V CDR1 and CDR2: SEHNR, FQNEAQ (reference sequence). DNA of the CDR3: TGTGCCTCTCAGGGGAGCGGGGGGGAAGATGAGCAGTTCTTC. The encoded protein is CASQGSGGEDEQFF.